This T cell receptor beta chain came from a study of T-cell memory formation after mild COVID-19. Germline CDR1 and CDR2: SGHRS and YFSETQ. This CDR3 is built from 15 residues. Unmatched junction bases numbered 7, after V lost 4 bases and J lost 7 bases. This clonotype was found a few times. TCR alpha and TCR beta cDNA libraries carrying sample barcodes and UMIs were produced by 5'RACE using constant-segment primers. TCRdb passed the 5' RACE reads through MiXCR, listing each CDR3 protein once. The table includes 300,000 to 400,000 distinct CDR3 sequences, approximately 15% detected once. This receptor was taken from a man aged 18-30 years who had mild COVID-19 (a few samples of this study predate the infection). Cell type and time point are not known. V and J are TRBV5-1 and TRBJ1-4; 10 bases line up with TRBD1. Sequenced material: PBMCs or a T cell subset sorted from them (not recorded which). Here the CDR3 reads CASSATGTGVEKLFF. The CDR3 DNA reads as TGCGCCAGCAGCGCGACCGGGACAGGGGTTGAAAAACTGTTTTTT.